The 8 T cell receptor beta chains below all came from one sample that was sequenced in a study of a mutant IDH1 vaccine in newly diagnosed glioma. Time point: week 23, last vaccination. One vaccine dose held 300 ug of mutant IDH1 20-mer peptide and came with topical imiquimod. Clones were sequenced by immunoSEQ multiplex PCR, and TCRdb holds only the in-frame ones, with some missing. The sample has roughly 60,000 clones, 80% seen once. Antigens of these TCRs are unknown. Specimen: PBMCs, collected from a glioma patient whose treatment included an IDH1 peptide vaccine. Receptor source: a man aged 40-49 years with glioma.

This chain connects TRBV29-1 to TRBJ2-5; 10 bases align to TRBD2. The germline V gene has CDR1 SQVTM and CDR2 ANQGSEA. V lost 5 bases and J lost 5; bases outside the gene matches: 5. CDR3 length: 13 amino acids. The CDR3 bases are TGCAGCGTTAGCGGGGGGGCTGGGGAGACCCAGTACTTC. Residues: CSVSGGAGETQYF.

The chain joins TRBV5-4 to TRBJ2-3; 7 bases line up with TRBD2. The trim removed 2 bases at V and 3 bases at J, leaving 6 bases unmatched. Germline CDR1 reads SGHNT; CDR2 reads YYREEE (reference sequence). The CDR3 has 15 residues. The CDR3 DNA follows: TGTGCCAGCAGCTTCTACCAGCGGGGAACAGATACGCAGTATTTT. This encodes CASSFYQRGTDTQYF. Full variable domain (outside the CDR3, taken from reference TRBV5-4 and TRBJ2-3): ETGVTQSPTHLIKTRGQQVTLRCSSQSGHNTVSWYQQALGQGPQFIFQYYREEENGRGNFPPRFSGLQFPNYSSELNVNALELDDSALYLCASSFYQRGTDTQYFGPGTRLTVL.

This clone was counted a single time. V is TRBV27 and J is TRBJ2-2; D unresolved. Trimming took 6 bases from V and 1 from J, leaving 12 bases between them. Looked up from germline, CDR1 is MNHEY and CDR2 is SMNVEV (reference sequence). The CDR3 sequence is 15 residues long. In DNA, the CDR3 is TGTGCCAGCAGCCCCCGAGACTTGAACACCGGGGAGCTGTTTTTT. This encodes CASSPRDLNTGELFF.

This sequence joins TRBV4-1 and TRBJ2-1; TRBD1 matches 9 bases. This CDR3 is built from 15 residues. The junction had 8 bases not matched to a gene; V was cut back by 4 bases and J by 7 bases. Germline V CDR1 and CDR2: MGHRA, YSYEKL. CDR3 nucleotides: TGCGCCAGCAGCCGGCCGGACAGGGGAGGAAATGAGCAGTTCTTC. This translates into CASSRPDRGGNEQFF.

V and J are TRBV2 and TRBJ1-1; 7 nucleotides agree with TRBD1. This CDR3 is built from 14 residues. CDR1 and CDR2 (germline): SNHLY, FYNNEI. J was trimmed by 6 bases and V by 0 bases; bases with no gene match: 4. CDR3 in amino acids: CASSEAGQYSEAFF. In DNA, the CDR3 is TGTGCCAGCAGTGAAGCGGGACAGTACTCTGAAGCTTTCTTT.

V and J are TRBV5-1 and TRBJ2-7; 8 bases align to TRBD1. Looked up from germline, CDR1 is SGHRS and CDR2 is YFSETQ. Trimming cost V 4 bases and J 2 bases; bases outside gene matches: 8. The CDR3 runs 15 residues. DNA of the CDR3: TGCGCCAGCAGCCCAGGGACAGGCCTCCCCTACGAGCAGTACTTC. It is translated as CASSPGTGLPYEQYF.

This chain links TRBV30 with TRBJ2-3; D is perhaps TRBD2 (5 bases). The V end lost 7 bases, the J end lost 7 bases, and 18 bases lay between the germline ends. Germline lookup yields CDR1 GTSNPN and CDR2 SVGIG (reference sequence). The CDR3 extends over 13 amino acids. The CDR3 loop is CASRLLRTHTQYF. DNA of the CDR3: TGTGCCTCTCGGCTCCTCCGGACTCATACGCAGTATTTT. Full variable domain (rest looked up from reference TRBV30 and TRBJ2-3): SQTIHQWPATLVQPVGSPLSLECTVEGTSNPNLYWYRQAAGRGLQLLFYSVGIGQISSEVPQNLSASRPQDRQFILSSKKLLLSDSGFYLCASRLLRTHTQYFGPGTRLTVL.

This clone was observed a few times. The V and J genes are TRBV15 and TRBJ2-2, with 7 bases aligning to TRBD2. Germline V gives CDR1 LNHNV, CDR2 YYDKDF (reference sequence). The V and J ends lost 0 bases and 7 bases, in that order; junction bases with no gene match: 5. The CDR3 runs 15 residues. The CDR3: CATSREAGRIGELFF. CDR3 coding DNA: TGTGCCACCAGCAGAGAAGCGGGGAGGATCGGGGAGCTGTTTTTT.